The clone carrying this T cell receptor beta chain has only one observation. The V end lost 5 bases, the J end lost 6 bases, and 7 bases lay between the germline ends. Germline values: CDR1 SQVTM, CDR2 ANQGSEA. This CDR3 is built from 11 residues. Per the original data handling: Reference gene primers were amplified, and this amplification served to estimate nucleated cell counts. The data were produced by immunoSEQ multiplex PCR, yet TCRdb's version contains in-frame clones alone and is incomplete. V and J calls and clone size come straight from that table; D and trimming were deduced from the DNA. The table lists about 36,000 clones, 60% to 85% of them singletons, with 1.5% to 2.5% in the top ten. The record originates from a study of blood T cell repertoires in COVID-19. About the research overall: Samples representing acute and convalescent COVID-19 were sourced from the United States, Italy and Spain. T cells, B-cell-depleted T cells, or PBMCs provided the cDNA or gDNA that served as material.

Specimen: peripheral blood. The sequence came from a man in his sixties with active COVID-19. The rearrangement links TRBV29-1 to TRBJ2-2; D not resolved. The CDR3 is CSVSSSGELFF. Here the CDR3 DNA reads TGCAGCGTTTCCTCGTCCGGGGAGCTGTTTTTT.